A selection of T cell receptor beta chains follows, all from one sample in a study of CD8+ T cells in alopecia areata. TCRdb's copy holds only in-frame clones and misses some; the assay was immunoSEQ multiplex PCR. Of roughly 70,000 clones listed, around 30% are singletons. The specimen was CD8+ T cells sorted from blood, collected at week 4, from a patient treated with tofacitinib. Source of these receptors: a human donor with alopecia areata. The CDR3 runs from the conserved cysteine through the conserved F or W. The D gene is left open where the match is weak. Expanded clones are given a class, and other clones once, few, many or no size at all.

clone size | D gene | J gene | V gene | CDR3 DNA | CDR3 protein
. | . | TRBJ2-2 | TRBV5-1 | TGCGCCAGCAGCTTGGCGTTAGGCGGGGAGCTGTTTTTT | CASSLALGGELFF
. | TRBD2 | TRBJ2-3 | TRBV2 | TGTGCCAGCACAGGCGGGGCGGGAGCCGGGGATACGCAGTATTTT | CASTGGAGAGDTQYF
. | . | TRBJ2-7 | TRBV28 | TGTGCCAGCAGTGCCAACGGGGACGAGCAGTACTTC | CASSANGDEQYF
few | . | TRBJ2-7 | TRBV6-4 | TGTGCCAGCAGTGAATGGGAAGTTCCCTACGAGCAGTACTTC | CASSEWEVPYEQYF
. | . | TRBJ2-7 | TRBV9 | TGTGCCAGCAGCGTGACAGATTCCTATGAGCAGTACTTC | CASSVTDSYEQYF
few | TRBD1 | TRBJ2-1 | TRBV7-2 | TGTGCCAGCAGCTCCGACAGGGGCGGCCTTTTCGGAGAGCAGTTCTTC | CASSSDRGGLFGEQFF
. | TRBD2 | TRBJ2-5 | TRBV23-1 | TGCGCCAGCAGAACCGGGACTACCACAGAGACCCAGTACTTC | CASRTGTTTETQYF
. | . | TRBJ1-2 | TRBV2 | TGTGCCAGCAGTTCCCCACAGAGTGGCTACACCTTC | CASSSPQSGYTF
. | . | TRBJ2-2 | TRBV29-1 | TGCAGCGTTGAAGATCCCGGACGGCCGAACACCGGGGAGCTGTTTTTT | CSVEDPGRPNTGELFF
once | TRBD1 | TRBJ1-1 | TRBV7-8 | TGTGCCAGCACCCCAGGGGGGGGACCGAACACTGAAGCTTTCTTT | CASTPGGGPNTEAFF
. | . | TRBJ1-2 | TRBV30 | TGTGCCCAGCTATCGGACACCTCTCTGACGGGCTACACCTTC | CAQLSDTSLTGYTF
. | TRBD1 | TRBJ1-1 | TRBV29-1 | TGCAGCGTGGGTCAGGGGGCTGGGTACACTGAAGCTTTCTTT | CSVGQGAGYTEAFF
. | . | TRBJ2-7 | TRBV2 | TGTGCCAGCAGTGCCCCCCCCGGGACACCGGCTTTAGAGCAGTACTTC | CASSAPPGTPALEQYF
. | . | TRBJ2-1 | TRBV5-4 | TGTGCCAGCAGCTTGGGTGTTCCGGCGTCCCACAATGAGCAGTTCTTC | CASSLGVPASHNEQFF
few | TRBD1 | TRBJ2-7 | TRBV29-1 | TGCAGCGTTGAGGTAGGGACAGGGGCCTACGAGCAGTACTTC | CSVEVGTGAYEQYF
few | TRBD2 | TRBJ2-1 | TRBV29-1 | TGCAGCGTGGAGGGACTAGCGGGTCCCAATGAGCAGTTCTTC | CSVEGLAGPNEQFF
few | . | TRBJ1-1 | TRBV6-5 | TGTGCCAGCAGTTACGAAGACATCTACACTGAAGCTTTCTTT | CASSYEDIYTEAFF
few | . | TRBJ2-7 | TRBV6-6 | TGTGCCAGCGTTGGCTGGGGAGCGGAGAGCTCCTACGAGCAGTACTTC | CASVGWGAESSYEQYF
few | TRBD2 | TRBJ2-2 | TRBV12-5 | TGTGCTAGTGGTTTGGTTGGTAGCGGGAGAGTTTCCTCCGGGGAGCTGTTTTTT | CASGLVGSGRVSSGELFF
. | TRBD1 | TRBJ2-7 | TRBV2 | TGTGCCAGTTTACCGGGACAGCAGTACGAGCAGTACTTC | CASLPGQQYEQYF
. | . | TRBJ1-2 | TRBV11-2 | TGTGCCAGCAGCCTCGACGGGAATAACTATGGCTACACCTTC | CASSLDGNNYGYTF
. | . | TRBJ2-5 | TRBV7-9 | TGTGCCAGCGAAAATGGAGAGGCAAAGACCCAGTACTTC | CASENGEAKTQYF
. | . | TRBJ1-3 | TRBV7-2 | TGTGCCAGCAGCTTAGTATCGAGGGACTCTGGAAACACCATATATTTT | CASSLVSRDSGNTIYF
. | TRBD2 | TRBJ2-2 | TRBV4-1 | TGCGCCAGCAGCCAACTCGCGGCTGGCGGGAGGGATCAACCCGGGGAGCTGTTTTTT | CASSQLAAGGRDQPGELFF
. | TRBD2 | TRBJ2-5 | TRBV7-8 | TGTGCCAGCAGCCCGGCTAGCGGTTACCAAGAGACCCAGTACTTC | CASSPASGYQETQYF
few | . | TRBJ2-5 | TRBV7-2 | TGTGCCAGCAGCTTACGGGAGCTTGTGTGGGAGACCCAGTACTTC | CASSLRELVWETQYF
few | TRBD1 | TRBJ1-5 | TRBV15 | TGTGCCACCAGCAGCGGACAGGGAGTTCAGCCCCAGCATTTT | CATSSGQGVQPQHF
. | TRBD2 | TRBJ2-1 | TRBV9 | TGTGCCAGCAGCCCAGAAACTAGCGGCTATGACAATGAGCAGTTCTTC | CASSPETSGYDNEQFF
many | . | TRBJ2-1 | TRBV11-2 | TGTGCCAGCAGCCCGACGGACTCCTACAATGAGCAGTTCTTC | CASSPTDSYNEQFF
. | . | TRBJ1-5 | TRBV6-5 | TGTGCCAGCAGTTACGGTAGCAATCAGCCCCAGCATTTT | CASSYGSNQPQHF
. | . | TRBJ2-1 | TRBV29-1 | TGCAGCGGATCCGGCCCCTTAGGCCATGAGCAGTTCTTC | CSGSGPLGHEQFF
. | . | TRBJ2-7 | TRBV4-1 | TGCGCCAGCAGCCGGACTCTGGGTAACGAGCAGTACTTC | CASSRTLGNEQYF
. | TRBD1 | TRBJ2-5 | TRBV29-1 | TGCAGCGTACTGCCCCGGGACAGAAAAGAGACCCAGTACTTC | CSVLPRDRKETQYF
. | TRBD1 | TRBJ1-2 | TRBV7-2 | TGTGCCAGCACCTTTCAGGGGGGATTCGAAGCCAACTATGGCTACACCTTC | CASTFQGGFEANYGYTF
few | . | TRBJ1-5 | TRBV7-9 | TGTGCCAGCAATGGGAATAGCAATCAGCCCCAGCATTTT | CASNGNSNQPQHF
. | TRBD2 | TRBJ2-1 | TRBV27 | TGTGCCAGCAGGGGGACTAGCGGGAGGGCCCCGTTCTTC | CASRGTSGRAPFF
few | . | TRBJ1-4 | TRBV20-1 | TGCAGTGCTAGCGGAGGGGAAAAACTGTTTTTT | CSASGGEKLFF
many | . | TRBJ1-2 | TRBV7-2 | TGTGCCAGCAGCCCGTTAGGATACTACGGCTACACCTTC | CASSPLGYYGYTF
. | TRBD2 | TRBJ2-1 | TRBV29-1 | TGCAGCGTGAGGACTAGCGGGAGCTATGAGCAGTTCTTC | CSVRTSGSYEQFF
. | TRBD1 | TRBJ2-7 | TRBV6-5 | TGTGCCAGCAGTTACTCTTTCCTGCAGGGGGTGGCCGAGCAGTACTTC | CASSYSFLQGVAEQYF
. | TRBD1 | TRBJ1-2 | TRBV29-1 | TGCAGCGTTGCCGGGGACAGTGCTTACTACACCTTC | CSVAGDSAYYTF
. | . | TRBJ1-5 | TRBV7-9 | TGTGCCAGCAGCTCCGGAGGGCGCGAGGGCAATCAGCCCCAGCATTTT | CASSSGGREGNQPQHF
. | TRBD2 | TRBJ2-7 | TRBV10-2 | TGCGCCAGCAGTGGGACTAGCGAGGGCTACGAGCAGTACTTC | CASSGTSEGYEQYF
once | TRBD2 | TRBJ2-2 | TRBV29-1 | TGCAGCGTTGGTGGACTAGCGGGAGTCGGCACCGGGGAGCTGTTTTTT | CSVGGLAGVGTGELFF
few | . | TRBJ2-7 | TRBV27 | TGTGCCAGCGGCAGGACCAGCTCCTACGAGCAGTACTTC | CASGRTSSYEQYF
. | . | TRBJ2-1 | TRBV25-1 | TGTGCCAGCAGTGTAGGGGGTCAGCAGTTCTTC | CASSVGGQQFF
. | . | TRBJ2-3 | TRBV11-2 | TGTGCCAGCAGCTTGAATAACCTAGCAGCCTTCACAGATACGCAGTATTTT | CASSLNNLAAFTDTQYF
. | . | TRBJ2-3 | TRBV7-9 | TGTGCCAGCAGTCCCCCCCCAGATACGCAGTATTTT | CASSPPPDTQYF
few | TRBD1 | TRBJ2-1 | TRBV15 | TGTGCCACCTCCGAGACAGGGGGCAATGAGCAGTTCTTC | CATSETGGNEQFF
few | . | TRBJ2-7 | TRBV2 | TGTGCCAGCAGTGAATTGGAGCAGTACTTC | CASSELEQYF
few | TRBD2 | TRBJ2-1 | TRBV6-5 | TGTGCCAGCAGTTATAGCGGGTCTTACAATGAGCAGTTCTTC | CASSYSGSYNEQFF
. | . | TRBJ2-7 | TRBV29-1 | TGCAGCGTTGAAGACCCGGGCAATTCCTACGAGCAGTACTTC | CSVEDPGNSYEQYF
. | TRBD1 | TRBJ2-1 | TRBV29-1 | TGCAGCGTTGAAGACTGGACAGGACACACCTACAATGAGCAGTTCTTC | CSVEDWTGHTYNEQFF
. | . | TRBJ1-1 | TRBV9 | TGTGCCAGCAGCGTAGGTACGCGTCCTGCTGAAGCTTTCTTT | CASSVGTRPAEAFF